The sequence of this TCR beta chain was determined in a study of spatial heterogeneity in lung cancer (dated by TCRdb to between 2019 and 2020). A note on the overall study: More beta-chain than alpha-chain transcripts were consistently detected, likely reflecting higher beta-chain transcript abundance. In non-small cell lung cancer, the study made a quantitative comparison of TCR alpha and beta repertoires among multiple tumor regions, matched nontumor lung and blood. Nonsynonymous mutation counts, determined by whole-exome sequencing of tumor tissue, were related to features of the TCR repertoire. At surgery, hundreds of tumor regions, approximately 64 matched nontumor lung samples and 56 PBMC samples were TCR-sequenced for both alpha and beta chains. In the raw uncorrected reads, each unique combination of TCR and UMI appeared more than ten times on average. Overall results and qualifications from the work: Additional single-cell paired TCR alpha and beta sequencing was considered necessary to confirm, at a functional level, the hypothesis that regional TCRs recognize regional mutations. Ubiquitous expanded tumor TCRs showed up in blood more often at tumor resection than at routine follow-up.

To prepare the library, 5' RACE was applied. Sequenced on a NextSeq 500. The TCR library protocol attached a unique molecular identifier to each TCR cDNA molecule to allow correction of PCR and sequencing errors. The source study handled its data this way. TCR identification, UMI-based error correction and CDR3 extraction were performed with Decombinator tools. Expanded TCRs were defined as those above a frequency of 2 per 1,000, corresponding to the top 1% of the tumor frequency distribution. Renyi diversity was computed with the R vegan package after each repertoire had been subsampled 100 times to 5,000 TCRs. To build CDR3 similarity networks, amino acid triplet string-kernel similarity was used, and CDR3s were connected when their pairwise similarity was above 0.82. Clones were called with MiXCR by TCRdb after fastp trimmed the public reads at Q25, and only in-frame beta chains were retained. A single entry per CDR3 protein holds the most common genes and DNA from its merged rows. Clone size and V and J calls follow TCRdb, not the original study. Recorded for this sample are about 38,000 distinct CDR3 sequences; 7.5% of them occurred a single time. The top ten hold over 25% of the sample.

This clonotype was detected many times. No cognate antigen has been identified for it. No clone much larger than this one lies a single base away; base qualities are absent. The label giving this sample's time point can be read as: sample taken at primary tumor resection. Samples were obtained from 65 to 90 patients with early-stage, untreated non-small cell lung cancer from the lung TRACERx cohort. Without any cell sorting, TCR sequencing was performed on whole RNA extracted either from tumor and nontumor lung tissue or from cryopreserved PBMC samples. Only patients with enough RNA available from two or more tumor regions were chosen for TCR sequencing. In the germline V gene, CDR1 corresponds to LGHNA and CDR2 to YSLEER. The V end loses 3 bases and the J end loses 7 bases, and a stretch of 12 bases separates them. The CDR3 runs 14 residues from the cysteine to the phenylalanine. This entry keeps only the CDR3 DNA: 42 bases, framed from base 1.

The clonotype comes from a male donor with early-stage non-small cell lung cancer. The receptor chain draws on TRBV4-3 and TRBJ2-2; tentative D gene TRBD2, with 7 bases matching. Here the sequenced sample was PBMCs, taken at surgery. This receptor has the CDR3 CASSQRGGGGELFF. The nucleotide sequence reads TGCGCCAGCAGCCAGAGGGGGGGAGGCGGGGAGCTGTTTTTT.